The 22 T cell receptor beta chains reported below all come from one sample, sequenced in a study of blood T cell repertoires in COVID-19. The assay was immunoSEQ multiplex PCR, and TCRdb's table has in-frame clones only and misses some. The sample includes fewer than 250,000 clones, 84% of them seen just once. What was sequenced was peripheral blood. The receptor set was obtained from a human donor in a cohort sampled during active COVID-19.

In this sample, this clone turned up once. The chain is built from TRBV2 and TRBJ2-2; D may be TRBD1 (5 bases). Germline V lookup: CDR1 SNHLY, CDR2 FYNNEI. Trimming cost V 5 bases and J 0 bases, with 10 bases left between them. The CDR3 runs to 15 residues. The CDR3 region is CASSLTDTNTGELFF. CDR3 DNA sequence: TGTGCCAGCAGTCTGACAGACACGAACACCGGGGAGCTGTTTTTT. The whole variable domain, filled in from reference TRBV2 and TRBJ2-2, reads EPEVTQTPSHQVTQMGQEVILRCVPISNHLYFYWYRQILGQKVEFLVSFYNNEISEKSEIFDDQFSVERPDGSNFTLKIRSTKLEDSAMYFCASSLTDTNTGELFFGEGSRLTVL.

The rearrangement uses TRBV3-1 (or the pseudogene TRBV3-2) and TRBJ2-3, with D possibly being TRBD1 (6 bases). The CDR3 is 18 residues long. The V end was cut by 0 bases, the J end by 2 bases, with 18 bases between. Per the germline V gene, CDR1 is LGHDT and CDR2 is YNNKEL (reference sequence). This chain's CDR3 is CASSQDRDPWGHTDTQYF. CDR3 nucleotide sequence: TGTGCCAGCAGCCAAGACCGGGACCCCTGGGGGCACACAGATACGCAGTATTTT.

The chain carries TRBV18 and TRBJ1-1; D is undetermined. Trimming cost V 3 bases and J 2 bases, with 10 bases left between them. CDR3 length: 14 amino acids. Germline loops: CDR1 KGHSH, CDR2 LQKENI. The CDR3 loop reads CASSPDEGNTEAFF. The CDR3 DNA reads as TGTGCCAGCTCACCCGACGAGGGCAACACTGAAGCTTTCTTT. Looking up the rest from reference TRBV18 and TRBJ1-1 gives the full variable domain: NAGVMQNPRHLVRRRGQEARLRCSPMKGHSHVYWYRQLPEEGLKFMVYLQKENIIDESGMPKERFSAEFPKEGPSILRIQQVVRGDSAAYFCASSPDEGNTEAFFGQGTRLTVV.

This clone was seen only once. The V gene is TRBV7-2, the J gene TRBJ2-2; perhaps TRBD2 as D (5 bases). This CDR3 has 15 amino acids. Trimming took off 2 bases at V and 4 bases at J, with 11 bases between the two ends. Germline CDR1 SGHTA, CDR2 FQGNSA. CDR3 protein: CASSLSRGGTGELFF. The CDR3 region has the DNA TGTGCCAGCAGCTTAAGTCGGGGTGGCACCGGGGAGCTGTTTTTT.

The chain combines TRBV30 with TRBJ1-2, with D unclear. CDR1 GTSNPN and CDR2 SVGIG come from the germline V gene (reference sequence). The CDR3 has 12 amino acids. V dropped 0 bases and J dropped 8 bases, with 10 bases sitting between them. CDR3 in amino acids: CAWSVGTGGYTF. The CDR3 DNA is TGTGCCTGGAGTGTAGGAACCGGGGGCTACACCTTC.

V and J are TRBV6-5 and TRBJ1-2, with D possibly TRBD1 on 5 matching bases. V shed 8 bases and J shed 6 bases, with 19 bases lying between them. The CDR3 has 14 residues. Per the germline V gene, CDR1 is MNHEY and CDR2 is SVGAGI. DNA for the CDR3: TGTGCCAGCGTTCAAATGGGGGGGAAACATGGCTACACCTTC. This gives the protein CASVQMGGKHGYTF.

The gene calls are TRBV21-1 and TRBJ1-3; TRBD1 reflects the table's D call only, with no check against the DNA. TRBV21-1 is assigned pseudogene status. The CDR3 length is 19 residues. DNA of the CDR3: TGTGCCAGCAGCAACGGTGGGTTAGTTTTGGGACATAGACCAAACACCATATATTTT. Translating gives CASSNGGLVLGHRPNTIYF.

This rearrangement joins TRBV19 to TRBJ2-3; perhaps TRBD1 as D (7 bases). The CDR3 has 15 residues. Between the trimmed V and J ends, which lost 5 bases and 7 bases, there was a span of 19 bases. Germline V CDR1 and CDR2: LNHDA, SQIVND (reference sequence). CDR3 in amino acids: CASSARDSLLNTQYF. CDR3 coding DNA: TGTGCCAGTAGTGCGCGGGACAGCCTTTTGAATACGCAGTATTTT.

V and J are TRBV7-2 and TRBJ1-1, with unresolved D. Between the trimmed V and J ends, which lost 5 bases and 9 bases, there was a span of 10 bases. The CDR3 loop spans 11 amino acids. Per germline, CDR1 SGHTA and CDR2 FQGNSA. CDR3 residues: CASSPRAKAFF. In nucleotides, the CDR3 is TGTGCCAGCAGCCCTCGCGCTAAAGCTTTCTTT.

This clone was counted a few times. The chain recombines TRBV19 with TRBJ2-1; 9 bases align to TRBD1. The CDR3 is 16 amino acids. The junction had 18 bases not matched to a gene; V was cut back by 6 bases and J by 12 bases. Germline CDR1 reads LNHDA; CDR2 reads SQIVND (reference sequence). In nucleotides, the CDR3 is TGTGCCAGTAGCGAATCCGGGACAGGGAGGGTTGTAGTGCAGTTCTTC. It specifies CASSESGTGRVVVQFF. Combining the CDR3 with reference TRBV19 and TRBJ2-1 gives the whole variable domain DGGITQSPKYLFRKEGQNVTLSCEQNLNHDAMYWYRQDPGQGLRLIYYSQIVNDFQKGDIAEGYSVSREKKESFPLTVTSAQKNPTAFYLCASSESGTGRVVVQFFGPGTRLTVL.

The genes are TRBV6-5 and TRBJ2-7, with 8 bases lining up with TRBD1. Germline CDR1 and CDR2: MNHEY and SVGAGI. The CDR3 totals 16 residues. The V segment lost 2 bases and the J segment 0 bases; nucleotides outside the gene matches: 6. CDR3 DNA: TGTGCCAGCAGTTACCCGGGGACAGGTAACTCCTACGAGCAGTACTTC. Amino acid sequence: CASSYPGTGNSYEQYF.

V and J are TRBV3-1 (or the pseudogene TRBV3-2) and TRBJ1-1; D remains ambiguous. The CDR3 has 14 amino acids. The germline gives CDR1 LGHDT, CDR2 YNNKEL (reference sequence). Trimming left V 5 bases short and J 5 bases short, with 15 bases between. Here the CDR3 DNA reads TGTGCCAGCAGCTTCTCGGGCGGGCAGACTGAAGCTTTCTTT. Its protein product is CASSFSGGQTEAFF.

CDR3: CASSYLTGPLTDTQYF. Written as DNA, the CDR3 is TGTGCCAGCAGTTACTTGACAGGGCCACTCACAGATACGCAGTATTTT. The rearrangement uses TRBV6-6 and TRBJ2-3; 7 bases fit TRBD1. With V trimmed by 1 base and J by 2 bases, 6 bases remained unmatched. Germline assignment: CDR1 MNHNY and CDR2 SVGAGI (reference sequence). There are 16 residues in the CDR3.

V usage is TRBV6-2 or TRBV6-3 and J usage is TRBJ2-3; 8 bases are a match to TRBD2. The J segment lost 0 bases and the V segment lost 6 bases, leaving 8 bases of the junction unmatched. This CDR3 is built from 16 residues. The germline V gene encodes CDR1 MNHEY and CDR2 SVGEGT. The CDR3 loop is CASSRVGLASTDTQYF. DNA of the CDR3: TGTGCCAGCAGCCGTGTTGGACTAGCCAGCACAGATACGCAGTATTTT.

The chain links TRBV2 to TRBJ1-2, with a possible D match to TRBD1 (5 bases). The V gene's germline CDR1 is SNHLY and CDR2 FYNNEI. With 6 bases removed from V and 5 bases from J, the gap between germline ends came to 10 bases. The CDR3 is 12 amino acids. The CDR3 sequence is CASRGGWYGYTF. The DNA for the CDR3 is TGTGCCAGCAGGGGGGGGTGGTATGGCTACACCTTC.

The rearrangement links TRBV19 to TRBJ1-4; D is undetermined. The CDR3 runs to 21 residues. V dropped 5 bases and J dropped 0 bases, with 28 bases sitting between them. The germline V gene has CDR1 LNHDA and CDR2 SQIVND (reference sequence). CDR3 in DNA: TGTGCCAGTAGTCCCCAGGATAGGGAGGCTCCCACCCTGGCAACTAATGAAAAACTGTTTTTT. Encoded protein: CASSPQDREAPTLATNEKLFF.

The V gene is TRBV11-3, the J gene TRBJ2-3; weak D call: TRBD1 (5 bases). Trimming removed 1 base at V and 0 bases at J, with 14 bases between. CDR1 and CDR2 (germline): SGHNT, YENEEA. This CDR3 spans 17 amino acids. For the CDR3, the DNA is TGTGCCAGCAGCTTAGGATTCGGACATACTAGCACAGATACGCAGTATTTT. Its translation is CASSLGFGHTSTDTQYF.

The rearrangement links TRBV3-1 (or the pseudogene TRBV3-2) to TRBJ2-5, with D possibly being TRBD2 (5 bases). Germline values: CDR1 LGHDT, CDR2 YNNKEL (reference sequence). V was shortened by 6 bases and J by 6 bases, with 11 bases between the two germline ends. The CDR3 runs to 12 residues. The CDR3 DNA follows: TGTGCCAGCAGGGAATACGGGAAGACCCAGTACTTC. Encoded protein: CASREYGKTQYF.

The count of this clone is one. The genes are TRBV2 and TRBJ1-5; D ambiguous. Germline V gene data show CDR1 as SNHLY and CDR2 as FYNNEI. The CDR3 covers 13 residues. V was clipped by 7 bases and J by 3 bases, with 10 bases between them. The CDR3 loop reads CASKEEANQPQHF. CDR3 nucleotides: TGTGCCAGCAAGGAAGAGGCCAATCAGCCCCAGCATTTT. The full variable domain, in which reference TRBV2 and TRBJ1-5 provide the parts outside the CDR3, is EPEVTQTPSHQVTQMGQEVILRCVPISNHLYFYWYRQILGQKVEFLVSFYNNEISEKSEIFDDQFSVERPDGSNFTLKIRSTKLEDSAMYFCASKEEANQPQHFGDGTRLSIL.

CDR3 DNA sequence: TGTGCCTGGAGGGCGGGGGAAAACACAGATACGCAGTATTTT. This encodes CAWRAGENTDTQYF. The chain employs TRBV30 and TRBJ2-3; 7 nucleotides match TRBD2. Germline loops: CDR1 GTSNPN, CDR2 SVGIG (reference sequence). V was clipped by 3 bases and J by 2 bases; unmatched bases: 5. The CDR3 runs to 14 residues.

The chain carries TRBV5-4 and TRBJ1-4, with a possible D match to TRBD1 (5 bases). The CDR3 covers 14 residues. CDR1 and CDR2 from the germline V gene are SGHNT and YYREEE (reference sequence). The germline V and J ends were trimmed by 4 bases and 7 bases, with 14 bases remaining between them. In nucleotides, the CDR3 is TGTGCCAGCAGCCCAGGGAGGAGGGGTGAAAAACTGTTTTTT. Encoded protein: CASSPGRRGEKLFF.

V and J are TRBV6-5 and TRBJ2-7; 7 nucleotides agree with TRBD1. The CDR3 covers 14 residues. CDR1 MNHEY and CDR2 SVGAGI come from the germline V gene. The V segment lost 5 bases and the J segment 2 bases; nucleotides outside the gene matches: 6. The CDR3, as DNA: TGTGCCAGCAGTACGCGACAGGGAACCTACGAGCAGTACTTC. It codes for CASSTRQGTYEQYF.